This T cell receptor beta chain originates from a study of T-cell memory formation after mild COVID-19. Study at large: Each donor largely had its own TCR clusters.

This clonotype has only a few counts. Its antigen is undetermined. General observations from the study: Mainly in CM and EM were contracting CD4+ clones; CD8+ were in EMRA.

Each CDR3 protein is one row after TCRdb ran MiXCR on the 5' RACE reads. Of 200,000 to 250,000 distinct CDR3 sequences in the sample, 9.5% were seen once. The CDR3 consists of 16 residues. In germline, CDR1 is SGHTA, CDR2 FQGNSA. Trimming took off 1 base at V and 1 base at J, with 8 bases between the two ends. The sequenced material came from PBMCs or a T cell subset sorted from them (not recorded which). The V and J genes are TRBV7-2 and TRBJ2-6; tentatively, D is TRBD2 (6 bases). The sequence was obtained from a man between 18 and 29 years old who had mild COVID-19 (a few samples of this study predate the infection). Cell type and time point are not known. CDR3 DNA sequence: TGTGCCAGCAGCTTAGTTGGGGGGTCTGGGGCCAACGTCCTGACTTTC. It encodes CASSLVGGSGANVLTF. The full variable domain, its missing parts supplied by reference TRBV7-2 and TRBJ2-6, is GAGVSQSPSNKVTEKGKDVELRCDPISGHTALYWYRQSLGQGLEFLIYFQGNSAPDKSGLPSDRFSAERTGGSVSTLTIQRTQQEDSAVYLCASSLVGGSGANVLTFGAGSRLTVL.